The 15 T cell receptor beta chains in this list originate from one sample, sequenced in a study of CD4 T cells in relation to SARS-CoV-2 and coronaviruses. The table came from immunoSEQ multiplex PCR; TCRdb's copy has only in-frame clones and leaves some out. The sample contains 60,000 to 80,000 clones, 87% of which appear only once. Before the COVID-19 pandemic, during about 2010-2018, CD4+ T cells were taken from unexposed donors. The sequenced material came from memory CD4+ T cells from PBMCs. These receptors were obtained from a human donor in good health.

The V gene is TRBV7-2, the J gene TRBJ1-6, with D possibly TRBD1 on 6 matching bases. Between the trimmed V and J ends, which lost 7 bases and 1 base, there was a span of 14 bases. This CDR3 is built from 16 residues. Germline CDR1 reads SGHTA; CDR2 reads FQGNSA. The CDR3 bases are TGTGCCAGCAACTCCAGGGGACGATCCTATAATTCACCCCTCCACTTT. It specifies CASNSRGRSYNSPLHF.

The chain uses TRBV28 and TRBJ1-5, with a tentative D call TRBD1 (6 bases). The CDR3 has 15 amino acids. Trimming took 8 bases from V and 11 from J, leaving 25 bases between them. Germline V gives CDR1 MDHEN, CDR2 SYDVKM. The CDR3 sequence: CASQWGGGPPVTQHF. DNA of the CDR3: TGTGCCAGCCAATGGGGCGGGGGCCCACCGGTAACCCAGCATTTT. Variable domain in full (rest from reference TRBV28 and TRBJ1-5): DVKVTQSSRYLVKRTGEKVFLECVQDMDHENMFWYRQDPGLGLRLIYFSYDVKMKEKGDIPEGYSVSREKKERFSLILESASTNQTSMYLCASQWGGGPPVTQHFGDGTRLSIL.

The J gene is TRBJ1-2, the V gene TRBV27; 8 bases agree with TRBD1. Germline trimming cut 3 bases from V and 7 bases from J; bases unmatched to any gene: 4. Germline values: CDR1 MNHEY, CDR2 SMNVEV (reference sequence). The CDR3 extends over 13 amino acids. CDR3 nucleotides: TGTGCCAGCAGTTTGACAGGGGCGGTTGGCTACACCTTC. It yields the protein CASSLTGAVGYTF.

The chain is built from TRBV7-9 and TRBJ2-3; 7 positions match TRBD1. This CDR3 spans 16 amino acids. Germline loops: CDR1 SEHNR, CDR2 FQNEAQ (reference sequence). After removal of 6 bases from V and 0 bases from J, the junction contained 9 bases not matched to a gene. This CDR3 is CASSRISRGSTDTQYF. The DNA of the CDR3 is TGTGCCAGCAGTCGCATTTCCAGGGGGAGCACAGATACGCAGTATTTT.

The chain employs TRBV5-4 and TRBJ1-5; D is undetermined. The CDR3 length is 12 residues. CDR1 and CDR2 (germline): SGHNT, YYREEE (reference sequence). The V end was cut by 4 bases, the J end by 2 bases, with 4 bases between. CDR3 DNA sequence: TGTGCCAGCAGCCAGGGCAATCAGCCCCAGCATTTT. Protein sequence: CASSQGNQPQHF.

The CDR3 sequence: CASSPRGLAGGMIRYEQYF. In DNA form, the CDR3 reads TGTGCCAGCAGCCCCCGGGGACTAGCGGGGGGTATGATCAGGTACGAGCAGTACTTC. The genes are TRBV5-4 and TRBJ2-7; 15 bases are shared with TRBD2. Per germline, CDR1 SGHNT and CDR2 YYREEE (reference sequence). With V trimmed by 4 bases and J by 4 bases, 15 bases remained unmatched. CDR3 length equals 19 residues.

The J gene is TRBJ1-2, the V gene TRBV7-2; a possible D gene is TRBD1 (5 bases). Per germline, CDR1 SGHTA and CDR2 FQGNSA. With 3 bases removed from V and 4 bases from J, the gap between germline ends came to 9 bases. The CDR3 covers 13 residues. The CDR3: CASSLGGPYGYTF. In DNA, the CDR3 is TGTGCCAGCAGCTTGGGGGGTCCCTATGGCTACACCTTC.

This sequence joins TRBV7-3 and TRBJ1-5; D gene unclear. Trimming left V 0 bases short and J 0 bases short, with 15 bases between. The germline V gene encodes CDR1 SGHTA and CDR2 FQGTGA. The CDR3 totals 18 residues. The CDR3 here is CASSLTGGGKYSNQPQHF. CDR3 bases: TGTGCCAGCAGCTTAACGGGCGGAGGGAAATATAGCAATCAGCCCCAGCATTTT.

The rearrangement uses TRBV2 and TRBJ1-2; the match to TRBD1 covers 7 bases. Germline V CDR1 and CDR2: SNHLY, FYNNEI. After removal of 8 bases from V and 0 bases from J, the junction contained 9 bases not matched to a gene. The CDR3 length is 15 residues. DNA for the CDR3: TGTGCCAGCTTGCTAGGGGGACAGCCTAACTATGGCTACACCTTC. This gives the protein CASLLGGQPNYGYTF.

On this clone: The sample has other DNA sequences that encode this CDR3 too. J is TRBJ2-3 and V is TRBV9; D gene uncertain. Germline CDR1 is SGDLS and CDR2 is YYNGEE. This CDR3 has 12 amino acids. Trimming cost V 0 bases and J 6 bases, with 5 bases left between them. The CDR3 is CASSVGVDTQYF. The CDR3 DNA sequence: TGTGCCAGCAGCGTAGGGGTCGATACGCAGTATTTT.

This chain uses TRBV15 with TRBJ2-3; D perhaps matches TRBD1 (6 bases). CDR3 length equals 15 residues. Trimming took 3 bases from V and 3 from J, leaving 13 bases between them. Germline-derived CDR1 and CDR2 are LNHNV and YYDKDF (reference sequence). CDR3 sequence: CATSSDQGRTDTQYF. CDR3 DNA sequence: TGTGCCACCAGCAGCGACCAGGGGCGGACAGATACGCAGTATTTT. The entire variable domain, with the rest obtained from reference TRBV15 and TRBJ2-3, is as follows: DAMVIQNPRYQVTQFGKPVTLSCSQTLNHNVMYWYQQKSSQAPKLLFHYYDKDFNNEADTPDNFQSRRPNTSFCFLDIRSPGLGDTAMYLCATSSDQGRTDTQYFGPGTRLTVL.

V is TRBV19 and J is TRBJ2-3; no clear D. Germline CDR1 LNHDA, CDR2 SQIVND (reference sequence). The CDR3 runs 16 residues. V dropped 10 bases and J dropped 0 bases, with 20 bases sitting between them. CDR3 in DNA: TGTGCCACCACACTGGGGTGGGGTACTAGCACAGATACGCAGTATTTT. The encoded protein is CATTLGWGTSTDTQYF.

This chain joins TRBV9 and TRBJ2-1; the match to TRBD2 covers 11 bases. Looked up from germline, CDR1 is SGDLS and CDR2 is YYNGEE. The length of the CDR3 is 14 residues. Trimming at V came to 4 bases and at J to 9 bases, leaving 6 bases not matched to a gene. The CDR3 DNA is TGTGCCAGCAGCCCTTCACTAGCGGGAGCTGAGCAGTTCTTC. This encodes CASSPSLAGAEQFF. The full variable domain, in which reference TRBV9 and TRBJ2-1 provide the parts outside the CDR3, is DSGVTQTPKHLITATGQRVTLRCSPRSGDLSVYWYQQSLDQGLQFLIQYYNGEERAKGNILERFSAQQFPDLHSELNLSSLELGDSALYFCASSPSLAGAEQFFGPGTRLTVL.

The chain recombines TRBV14 with TRBJ1-5; D unresolved. V was shortened by 0 bases and J by 8 bases, with 8 bases between the two germline ends. Germline CDR1 and CDR2: SGHDN and FVKESK. The CDR3 contains 13 residues. Here the CDR3 DNA reads TGTGCCAGCAGCCAAGATCATGCAGAGCCCCAGCATTTT. Translation: CASSQDHAEPQHF. Variable domain in full (rest from reference TRBV14 and TRBJ1-5): EAGVTQFPSHSVIEKGQTVTLRCDPISGHDNLYWYRRVMGKEIKFLLHFVKESKQDESGMPNNRFLAERTGGTYSTLKVQPAELEDSGVYFCASSQDHAEPQHFGDGTRLSIL.

This clone came up once. The chain combines TRBV4-1 with TRBJ2-7; D gene ambiguous. This CDR3 comprises 15 residues. CDR1 MGHRA and CDR2 YSYEKL come from the germline V gene. V gave up 3 bases and J gave up 5 bases, with 17 bases separating them. In DNA, the CDR3 is TGCGCCAGCAGCCAGGCCGAGACAACTTCCCACGAGCAGTACTTC. Encoded protein: CASSQAETTSHEQYF.